This passage covers 22 T cell receptor beta chains from one sample sequenced in a study of T-cell memory formation after mild COVID-19. TCRdb re-analysed the 5' RACE reads in MiXCR, keeping a single row per CDR3 protein. This table has roughly 200,000 distinct CDR3 sequences, more than 15% appearing once. Specimen: PBMCs or a T cell subset sorted from them (not recorded which). These TCRs come from an adult woman who had mild COVID-19 (a few samples of this study predate the infection). Cell type and time point are not known.

This clonotype was detected a few times. The chain recombines TRBV6-6 with TRBJ2-1; D may match TRBD1 or TRBD2 (6 bases each). The CDR3 consists of 15 residues. Germline V CDR1 and CDR2: MNHNY, SVGAGI (reference sequence). V was cut by 7 bases and J by 7 bases, with 20 bases left in between. The CDR3 DNA reads as TGTGCCAGCATGAGCTACGGGAGAGGGGGAAATGAGCAGTTCTTC. Its protein is CASMSYGRGGNEQFF.

The chain is built from TRBV18 and TRBJ2-1, with a possible D match to TRBD2 (5 bases). The germline V gene encodes CDR1 KGHSH and CDR2 LQKENI. V was pared by 3 bases and J by 4 bases, with 16 bases between. The CDR3 consists of 16 residues. The CDR3 loop is CASSPPGSGSYNEQFF. CDR3 DNA: TGTGCCAGCTCACCCCCGGGGAGCGGTTCTTACAATGAGCAGTTCTTC.

This clonotype was picked up many times. The chain is built from TRBV6-5 and TRBJ2-3; 10 nucleotides align to TRBD2. With V trimmed by 6 bases and J by 7 bases, 13 bases remained unmatched. The germline V gene encodes CDR1 MNHEY and CDR2 SVGAGI. The CDR3 length is 16 residues. DNA for the CDR3: TGTGCCAGCAGCTACGAAGCGGGAGGGCCGTCGCATACGCAGTATTTT. Protein: CASSYEAGGPSHTQYF.

This chain uses TRBV12-3 or TRBV12-4 with TRBJ2-7; TRBD2 matches at 7 bases. The ends lost 7 bases at V and 1 base at J; junction bases unmatched: 10. The CDR3 covers 15 residues. Here the CDR3 reads CASTKSGKASYEQYF. In DNA, the CDR3 is TGTGCCAGCACTAAAAGCGGGAAGGCTTCCTACGAGCAGTACTTC.

The rearrangement links TRBV6-1 to TRBJ2-1; TRBD1 matches at 8 bases. Per germline, CDR1 MNHNS and CDR2 SASEGT. Trimming took 5 bases from V and 10 from J; bases not matched to a gene: 1. CDR3 length: 11 residues. CDR3 nucleotides: TGTGCCAGCAGTCAGGGGGCCGAGCAGTTCTTC. Protein product: CASSQGAEQFF.

The chain carries TRBV5-1 and TRBJ2-5; D possibly matches TRBD1 or TRBD2 (5 bases each). The CDR3 extends over 13 amino acids. CDR1 is SGHRS, CDR2 YFSETQ, per germline. Trimming removed 8 bases at V and 4 bases at J, with 15 bases between. CDR3: CASSMRGPETQYF. As DNA, the CDR3 is TGCGCCAGTTCCATGAGGGGCCCAGAGACCCAGTACTTC.

V gene TRBV6-5 combines with J gene TRBJ1-2, with 9 bases that match TRBD1. The CDR3 covers 14 residues. Trimming at V came to 5 bases and at J to 7 bases, leaving 8 bases not matched to a gene. From germline, CDR1 is MNHEY and CDR2 SVGAGI. The CDR3 DNA follows: TGTGCCAGCAGTACCGGGACAGGGATGCGTGGCTACACCTTC. Encoded protein: CASSTGTGMRGYTF.

This sequence joins TRBV16 and TRBJ2-7; 10 positions agree with TRBD2. The CDR3 covers 14 residues. Germline values: CDR1 KGHSY, CDR2 FQNENV. V trimming: 3 bases; J trimming: 4 bases; junction bases outside the gene matches: 3. Here the CDR3 DNA reads TGTGCCAGCAGCCACGCTAGCGGGAGATACGAGCAGTACTTC. It yields the protein CASSHASGRYEQYF. Variable domain in full (rest from reference TRBV16 and TRBJ2-7): GEEVAQTPKHLVRGEGQKAKLYCAPIKGHSYVFWYQQVLKNEFKFLISFQNENVFDETGMPKERFSAKCLPNSPCSLEIQATKLEDSAVYFCASSHASGRYEQYFGPGTRLTVT.

The V call is TRBV4-3, the J call TRBJ2-5; D remains ambiguous. CDR1 is LGHNA and CDR2 is YSLEER in the germline V gene. CDR3 length equals 13 residues. Trimming stripped 4 bases from V and 2 bases from J, with 8 bases between. This chain's CDR3 is CASSRERQETQYF. The DNA of the CDR3 is TGCGCCAGCAGCCGGGAAAGACAAGAGACCCAGTACTTC.

This clonotype was found a few times. The V gene is TRBV20-1, the J gene TRBJ1-5; D gene uncertain. CDR3 size: 13 residues. The V end was cut by 4 bases, the J end by 4 bases, with 11 bases between. The V gene's germline CDR1 is DFQATT and CDR2 SNEGSKA (reference sequence). CDR3 amino acids: CSANPGRNQPQHF. DNA of the CDR3: TGCAGTGCTAACCCTGGACGGAATCAGCCCCAGCATTTT.

The rearrangement links TRBV6-6 to TRBJ2-1, with 10 positions matching TRBD2. The CDR3 is made up of 17 amino acids. V was clipped by 2 bases and J by 1 base; unmatched bases: 5. Germline assignment: CDR1 MNHNY and CDR2 SVGAGI (reference sequence). The CDR3 sequence is CASSYELAGISYNEQFF. CDR3 in DNA: TGTGCCAGCAGTTACGAACTAGCGGGAATATCCTACAATGAGCAGTTCTTC.

V and J are TRBV7-3 and TRBJ2-2; D not resolved. Germline V gene lookup returns CDR1 SGHTA and CDR2 FQGTGA. The CDR3 runs 18 residues. The V gene lost 5 bases and the J gene lost 0 bases, with 19 bases spanning the gap. The CDR3 nucleotides read TGTGCCAGCAGCCCTACCTTAATGGCCACCCCGAACACCGGGGAGCTGTTTTTT. Amino acid sequence: CASSPTLMATPNTGELFF.

The table lists this clonotype with a few counts. The chain uses TRBV5-1 and TRBJ1-4; D possibly corresponds to TRBD1 (5 bases). The CDR3 extends over 15 amino acids. Germline loops: CDR1 SGHRS, CDR2 YFSETQ. With 1 base removed from V and 6 bases from J, the gap between germline ends came to 13 bases. The chain's CDR3 is CASSLSGTPDEKLFF. In DNA, the CDR3 is TGCGCCAGCAGCTTGTCCGGGACCCCGGATGAAAAACTGTTTTTT. Complete variable domain (other parts from reference TRBV5-1 and TRBJ1-4): KAGVTQTPRYLIKTRGQQVTLSCSPISGHRSVSWYQQTPGQGLQFLFEYFSETQRNKGNFPGRFSGRQFSNSRSEMNVSTLELGDSALYLCASSLSGTPDEKLFFGSGTQLSVL.

This clonotype appeared a few times. This sequence joins TRBV5-1 and TRBJ2-5; D tentatively reads TRBD1 or TRBD2 (5 bases each). This CDR3 is 14 amino acids long. CDR1 is SGHRS, CDR2 YFSETQ, per germline. Trimming took 1 base from V and 5 from J, leaving 12 bases between them. The CDR3 sequence: CASSLRGDRETQYF. The CDR3 nucleotides are TGCGCCAGCAGCTTGCGAGGGGACCGGGAGACCCAGTACTTC.

The chain employs TRBV7-9 and TRBJ2-1; 14 bases match TRBD2. Germline V lookup: CDR1 SEHNR, CDR2 FQNEAQ (reference sequence). The J segment lost 3 bases and the V segment lost 4 bases, leaving 5 bases of the junction unmatched. The CDR3 totals 17 residues. The CDR3 nucleotides read TGTGCCAGCAGCTACGGACTAGCGGGAGGTCACTACAATGAGCAGTTCTTC. Its protein is CASSYGLAGGHYNEQFF.

The V call is TRBV12-3 or TRBV12-4, the J call TRBJ1-1; 9 bases map to TRBD1. The CDR3 totals 14 residues. V lost 6 bases and J lost 5; bases outside the gene matches: 7. CDR3 nucleotide sequence: TGTGCCAGCAGCTTACAGGGGGCTAGGACTGAAGCTTTCTTT. Its protein product is CASSLQGARTEAFF.

In DNA, the CDR3 is TGTGCCAGCAGTCGACGACTAGCGGGACCCGGGGAGCTGTTTTTT. Its translation is CASSRRLAGPGELFF. The chain employs TRBV12-3 or TRBV12-4 and TRBJ2-2; TRBD2 aligns across 11 bases. The J segment lost 6 bases and the V segment lost 5 bases, leaving 5 bases of the junction unmatched. This CDR3 contains 15 residues.

The sample holds a few counts of this clonotype. This chain connects TRBV7-3 to TRBJ2-3; 8 bases fit TRBD2. Germline trimming cut 2 bases from V and 3 bases from J; bases unmatched to any gene: 4. Germline V lookup: CDR1 SGHTA, CDR2 FQGTGA. CDR3 length: 15 residues. The CDR3 DNA reads TGTGCCAGCAGCTTAGGGGGACTAGGAACAGATACGCAGTATTTT. Residues: CASSLGGLGTDTQYF.

This clonotype was seen only once. The chain is built from TRBV20-1 and TRBJ2-1; 8 nucleotides line up with TRBD2. CDR3 length: 15 residues. V gave up 6 bases and J gave up 4 bases; unmatched junction bases: 11. Germline assignment: CDR1 DFQATT and CDR2 SNEGSKA (reference sequence). CDR3: CSATLAGISYNEQFF. In DNA form, the CDR3 reads TGCAGTGCCACCTTAGCGGGGATCTCGTACAATGAGCAGTTCTTC.

The chain joins TRBV7-8 to TRBJ2-5; D is uncertain. The V end lost 2 bases, the J end lost 4 bases, and 11 bases lay between the germline ends. In germline, CDR1 is SGHVS, CDR2 FQNEAQ. This CDR3 comprises 14 residues. The DNA of the CDR3 is TGTGCCAGCAGCTTAAACCCGGGTCCAGAGACCCAGTACTTC. It codes for CASSLNPGPETQYF. The variable domain in full, completed from reference TRBV7-8 and TRBJ2-5, reads GAGVSQSPRYKVAKRGQDVALRCDPISGHVSLFWYQQALGQGPEFLTYFQNEAQLDKSGLPSDRFFAERPEGSVSTLKIQRTQQEDSAVYLCASSLNPGPETQYFGPGTRLLVL.

The chain is built from TRBV7-2 and TRBJ1-2; the D is unclear. Germline lookup yields CDR1 SGHTA and CDR2 FQGNSA. The CDR3 consists of 14 residues. Trimming took 6 bases from V and 7 from J, leaving 18 bases between them. The CDR3 nucleotides read TGTGCCAGCAGGAGGGCCGGACCCGTGGCTGGCTACACCTTC. This gives the protein CASRRAGPVAGYTF.

The chain recombines TRBV7-9 with TRBJ2-1; D may be TRBD2 (5 bases). The V end lost 1 base, the J end lost 6 bases, and 10 bases lay between the germline ends. Germline V gene sequence: CDR1 SEHNR, CDR2 FQNEAQ (reference sequence). This CDR3 has 14 amino acids. CDR3 sequence reads: CASSLGSSSNEQFF. The CDR3 bases are TGTGCCAGCAGCTTAGGGTCTAGCAGCAATGAGCAGTTCTTC.